Below are 15 T cell receptor beta chains sequenced from a single sample in a study of blood T cells in healthy people across ages. Through a sample-barcoded 5' primer and a J-beta primer mix, a second PCR was run for 7 to 11 cycles. Via MiXCR, TCRdb re-called the 5' RACE reads, giving one row per CDR3 protein. The sample gives just under 750,000 distinct CDR3 sequences, approximately 22% of which show up once; approximately 20% is in the top ten. What was sequenced was blood. These receptors originate from a man aged 70 or older in good health.

As for this clonotype: A read error may account for a junction end that differs from germline. The V call is TRBV12-3 or TRBV12-4, the J call TRBJ1-4; no reliable D call. This CDR3 comprises 12 residues. CDR3 sequence: CASSQGGLGVVF. Written as DNA, the CDR3 is TGTGCCAGCAGCCAAGGAGGGCTTGGTGTGGTTTTT.

V gene TRBV13 combines with J gene TRBJ2-1; 8 bases map to TRBD1. From germline, CDR1 is PRHDT and CDR2 FYEKMQ (reference sequence). The CDR3 is 16 residues long. V gave up 3 bases and J gave up 2 bases; unmatched junction bases: 6. This chain's CDR3 is CASSLGAGGAYNEQFF. As DNA, the CDR3 is TGTGCCAGCAGCTTGGGTGCAGGGGGCGCCTACAATGAGCAGTTCTTC. The whole variable domain, filled in from reference TRBV13 and TRBJ2-1, reads AAGVIQSPRHLIKEKRETATLKCYPIPRHDTVYWYQQGPGQDPQFLISFYEKMQSDKGSIPDRFSAQQFSDYHSELNMSSLELGDSALYFCASSLGAGGAYNEQFFGPGTRLTVL.

This clonotype was recorded many times. V is TRBV6-5 and J is TRBJ1-2; 7 nucleotides agree with TRBD1. CDR1 and CDR2 (germline): MNHEY, SVGAGI. This CDR3 comprises 13 residues. Trimming removed 6 bases from V and 3 bases from J; junction bases left unmatched: 4. CDR3 protein: CASSLGQHYGYTF. CDR3 nucleotide sequence: TGTGCCAGCAGCTTGGGACAGCACTATGGCTACACCTTC.

The chain is built from TRBV7-9 and TRBJ2-5; weak D call: TRBD1 (5 bases). The ends were cut back, 5 bases at V and 9 bases at J, with 13 bases in the middle. CDR3 length: 12 amino acids. CDR1 and CDR2 from the germline V gene are SEHNR and FQNEAQ (reference sequence). The CDR3 protein is CASSQDTLPQYF. The CDR3 DNA follows: TGTGCCAGCAGCCAGGACACGTTGCCCCAGTACTTC. Looking up the rest from reference TRBV7-9 and TRBJ2-5 gives the full variable domain: DTGVSQNPRHKITKRGQNVTFRCDPISEHNRLYWYRQTLGQGPEFLTYFQNEAQLEKSRLLSDRFSAERPKGSFSTLEIQRTEQGDSAMYLCASSQDTLPQYFGPGTRLLVL.

In regard to this clonotype: A single base separates this from a much larger clone, so it may be a read error. This sequence joins TRBV24-1 and TRBJ2-3; possible D gene TRBD1, 5 bases. This CDR3 region has 13 residues. The germline gives CDR1 KGHDR, CDR2 SFDVKD. Between the trimmed V and J ends, which lost 4 bases and 1 base, there was a span of 5 bases. CDR3 sequence (DNA): TGTGCCACCAGTGAGACAGGCACAGATACGCAGTATTTT. This encodes CATSETGTDTQYF.

This clonotype turned up a few times. The rearrangement uses TRBV21-1 and TRBJ2-5; TRBD1, the table's D call, lacks a check against the DNA. TRBV21-1 is reported as a pseudogene. CDR3 length: 15 amino acids. The CDR3 region is CASRTGRLGVGTQYF. DNA of the CDR3: TGTGCCAGCAGGACTGGGCGACTTGGGGTTGGGACCCAGTACTTC.

The chain employs TRBV7-9 and TRBJ1-1; 8 bases are shared with TRBD1. The CDR3 consists of 18 residues. The germline V gene encodes CDR1 SEHNR and CDR2 FQNEAQ (reference sequence). V was clipped by 4 bases and J by 1 base; unmatched bases: 14. CDR3 residues: CASSSVWDRYTPNTEAFF. Written as DNA, the CDR3 is TGTGCCAGCAGCTCGGTGTGGGACAGGTATACACCGAACACTGAAGCTTTCTTT.

This clonotype was counted at least ten times. The V and J genes are TRBV28 and TRBJ1-5, with 8 bases identical to TRBD1. The CDR3 extends over 14 amino acids. Germline CDR1 is MDHEN and CDR2 is SYDVKM. Germline trimming cut 4 bases from V and 6 bases from J; bases unmatched to any gene: 5. Here the CDR3 DNA reads TGTGCCAGCAGTTCACAGGGGGTACGTCAGCCCCAGCATTTT. Residues: CASSSQGVRQPQHF.

This clonotype was found many times. This chain links TRBV7-9 with TRBJ1-2; possibly TRBD1 for D (6 bases). The CDR3 consists of 14 residues. V lost 3 bases, J lost 2 bases, and 10 bases lay in between. Germline V gene lookup returns CDR1 SEHNR and CDR2 FQNEAQ (reference sequence). In nucleotides, the CDR3 is TGTGCCAGCAGCTTGGACAGACAGAACTATGGCTACACCTTC. It yields the protein CASSLDRQNYGYTF.

Ten or more counts support this clonotype. The chain has TRBV21-1 and TRBJ2-5; TRBD2 is taken as the D call from the table, unchecked against the DNA. The last part of the DNA fits TRBJ2-7 better; the J call may be wrong. TRBV21-1 has pseudogene status. The CDR3 totals 15 residues. The CDR3 spells CASSSRRAGTYEQYV. Here the CDR3 DNA reads TGTGCCAGCAGCTCGCGACGGGCGGGGACCTACGAGCAGTACGTC.

This clonotype was recorded once. The V gene is TRBV7-8, the J gene TRBJ2-1; TRBD2 agrees at 10 bases. The CDR3 loop spans 18 amino acids. Trimming cost V 1 base and J 4 bases; bases outside gene matches: 10. From germline, CDR1 is SGHVS and CDR2 FQNEAQ. The CDR3 spells CASSLDEDTSGIYNEQFF. The CDR3 nucleotides read TGTGCCAGCAGCTTAGATGAGGATACTAGCGGGATTTACAATGAGCAGTTCTTC. Supplemented by reference TRBV7-8 and TRBJ2-1, the full variable domain reads GAGVSQSPRYKVAKRGQDVALRCDPISGHVSLFWYQQALGQGPEFLTYFQNEAQLDKSGLPSDRFFAERPEGSVSTLKIQRTQQEDSAVYLCASSLDEDTSGIYNEQFFGPGTRLTVL.

The chain recombines TRBV6-6 with TRBJ1-5, with 7 bases aligning to TRBD1. Germline V gene lookup returns CDR1 MNHNY and CDR2 SVGAGI (reference sequence). The CDR3 runs 15 residues. J lost 4 bases, V lost 2 bases, and 5 bases had no gene match. CDR3 coding DNA: TGTGCCAGCAGTTACGGCGGACAGGTTAATCAGCCCCAGCATTTT. Amino acids: CASSYGGQVNQPQHF.

This clonotype was observed a handful of times. As DNA, the CDR3 is TGCAGTGCTACGACAGGGTTTGGCTACACCTTC. This gives the protein CSATTGFGYTF. The chain has TRBV20-1 and TRBJ1-2, with TRBD1 matching 7 bases. J gave up 7 bases and V 4 bases, and 3 bases lay outside the gene matches. From germline, CDR1 is DFQATT and CDR2 SNEGSKA (reference sequence). This CDR3 spans 11 amino acids.

V and J are TRBV20-1 and TRBJ1-4; D uncertain. Trimming pared 7 bases from V and 12 bases from J, leaving 15 bases between. This CDR3 is 11 amino acids long. Germline CDR1 DFQATT, CDR2 SNEGSKA (reference sequence). DNA of the CDR3: TGCAGTGTTAATCTAAATACGCAACTGTTTTTT. Its protein product is CSVNLNTQLFF.

This clonotype was counted between two and nine times. The rearrangement links TRBV28 to TRBJ2-7; TRBD1 agrees at 12 bases. This CDR3 has 15 amino acids. Per the germline V gene, CDR1 is MDHEN and CDR2 is SYDVKM. The junction had 10 bases not matched to a gene; V was cut back by 4 bases and J by 9 bases. The CDR3 DNA reads as TGTGCCAGCAGTTACGGGACAGGGGGCACCACTAGGCAGTACTTC. Translated, it gives CASSYGTGGTTRQYF.